The clone carrying this TCR beta chain has only a few counts. What it recognizes is unknown. These data originate in a study of T-cell reconstitution after alpha-beta-depleted transplantation in children. Regarding the study as a whole: T cells produced anew were the main source of T-cell counts and diversity one year after transplant. Several hundred graft clones that had expanded were reportedly the source of alpha-beta T cells about two months after transplant. Day-60 TCRbeta diversity that was high in some patients was derived from surviving recipient T cells and thymic progenitors.

Germline CDR1 DFQATT, CDR2 SNEGSKA (reference sequence). J lost 6 bases, V lost 4 bases, and 14 bases had no gene match. This CDR3 spans 15 amino acids. The TCRbeta library incorporated unique molecular identifiers. One entry per CDR3 protein results from TCRdb running MiXCR on the PCR reads. The profile shows fewer than 85,000 distinct CDR3 sequences, over 12% of them singletons. The rearrangement links TRBV20-1 to TRBJ1-1; TRBD1 matches at 7 bases. This receptor was taken from a male patient between 2 and 15 years old who had a stem cell transplant for acute lymphoblastic leukemia, so the T cells may come from the graft donor. The sample here was PBMCs, mostly from graft donor cells, taken 180 days after TCRalphabeta/CD19-depleted stem cell transplant. CDR3 sequence (DNA): TGCAGTGCTATGTCGACAGGGTGGTCAATGGCTGAAGCTTTCTTT. It specifies CSAMSTGWSMAEAFF.